These T cell receptor beta chains were read from a single sample in a study of T cell responses to AZD1222 COVID-19 vaccine. The protocol was immunoSEQ multiplex PCR, while the TCRdb copy is restricted to in-frame clones and leaves out a portion. The profile shows about 140,000 clones, more than 80% of them singletons. This material consisted of peripheral blood, taken on day 0 of AZD1222 vaccination. The receptors were sampled from an adult in good health. Both conserved end residues are part of each CDR3. Each record gives: J gene, V gene, clone size, D gene, CDR3 DNA, CDR3 protein. The D gene is left open where the match is weak. Clone size is not always given. Where it is, it says once, few, many or a class for expanded clones.

>TRBJ2-6|TRBV4-1|.|.
TGCGCCGCCGGGGATTACAAAGGGCCTGGGGCCAACGTCCTGACTTTC
CAAGDYKGPGANVLTF
>TRBJ2-7|TRBV27|.|.
TGTGCCAGCACGCAGGACATGCTCTTTCTCGAGCAGTACTTC
CASTQDMLFLEQYF
>TRBJ2-3|TRBV3-1/TRBV3-2|.|.
TGTGCCAGCAGCCAAGATAGGGTGCGACACATCAGCACAGATACGCAGTATTTT
CASSQDRVRHISTDTQYF
>TRBJ2-5|TRBV18|.|TRBD1
TGTGCCAGCTCCCCTACGACAGGGCGGGAGACCCAGTACTTC
CASSPTTGRETQYF
>TRBJ2-1|TRBV28|.|TRBD2
TGTGCCAGTACGTCAGCGGGACGCAATGAGCAGTTCTTC
CASTSAGRNEQFF
>TRBJ2-7|TRBV4-2|.|.
TGTGCCAGCAGCCAAGATAAGGTTCCGAACGAGCAGTACTTC
CASSQDKVPNEQYF
>TRBJ1-2|TRBV7-3|.|.
TGTGCCAGCAGCATCACGCCCGGGGCGTCCCGTTACACCTTC
CASSITPGASRYTF
>TRBJ2-2|TRBV24-1|.|TRBD1
TGTGCCACCAGTGATTCCGGACAGGCGCCCGGGGCCGGGGAGCTGTTTTTT
CATSDSGQAPGAGELFF
>TRBJ1-2|TRBV7-9|once|.
TGTGCCAGCAGCTGGGACAAGCAAGGGGTCTATGGCTACACCTTC
CASSWDKQGVYGYTF
>TRBJ2-5|TRBV28|.|TRBD2
TGTGCCAGCAGTTTCGGCGGGAGGCTATTGGAGACCCAGTACTTC
CASSFGGRLLETQYF
>TRBJ2-1|TRBV7-6|.|TRBD1
TGTGCCAGCAGCTCGTCGGGACAGTATATCTCCTACAATGAGCAGTTCTTC
CASSSSGQYISYNEQFF
>TRBJ1-1|TRBV6-2/TRBV6-3|.|.
TGTGCCAGCAGTCACTCCACAGGGCGGGGCCTCCGAAACACTGAAGCTTTCTTT
CASSHSTGRGLRNTEAFF
>TRBJ2-1|TRBV11-2|.|.
TGTGCCAGCAGCTTAGGCGGAGGCTCCTACAATGAGCAGTTCTTC
CASSLGGGSYNEQFF
>TRBJ2-5|TRBV29-1|.|TRBD1
TGCAGCGTTGAGGACAGGGGTTTGGAGACCCAGTACTTC
CSVEDRGLETQYF
>TRBJ2-7|TRBV7-3|few|TRBD2
TGTGCCAGCAGCTTACTAGCGGGGGGGCCCTACGAGCAGTACTTC
CASSLLAGGPYEQYF
>TRBJ2-7|TRBV7-2|.|TRBD1
TGTGCCAGCAGCGGAAGAGGGACAGGCTCCTACGAGCAGTACTTC
CASSGRGTGSYEQYF
>TRBJ2-7|TRBV2|.|TRBD1
TGTGCCAGCAGTGAAGCGAGGACAGGTCGGCACGAGCAGTACTTC
CASSEARTGRHEQYF
>TRBJ2-7|TRBV24-1|.|TRBD1
TGTGCCACCAGCCGGGACAGGTCCTACGAGCAGTACTTC
CATSRDRSYEQYF
>TRBJ2-7|TRBV23-1|.|.
TGCGCCAGCAGTCGCTTGGACGGAGCCTACGAGCAGTACTTC
CASSRLDGAYEQYF
>TRBJ2-3|TRBV27|few|TRBD2
TGTGCCAGTCGTAGCGGGAGATCGGAGGAGACGCAGTATTTT
CASRSGRSEETQYF
>TRBJ1-6|TRBV2|.|TRBD1
TGTGCCAGCAGTCAGGACAGGGGGCTGAGCTCCTATAATTCACCCCTCCACTTT
CASSQDRGLSSYNSPLHF
>TRBJ2-1|TRBV5-7|.|.
TGTGCCAGCAGCCCCCGGACGGTGAGCTCCTACAATGAGCAGTTCTTC
CASSPRTVSSYNEQFF
>TRBJ1-2|TRBV10-3|.|.
TGTGCCATCAAGCGGGTAGCGGACTATGGCTACACCTTC
CAIKRVADYGYTF
>TRBJ2-7|TRBV9|.|.
TGTGCCAGCAGCGTTAGTTCAGAGGCGTACGAGCAGTACTTC
CASSVSSEAYEQYF
>TRBJ2-7|TRBV18|.|TRBD1
TGTGCCAGCTCATCCACAGGGGCCCTCTCCTACGAGCAGTACTTC
CASSSTGALSYEQYF
>TRBJ2-1|TRBV11-2|.|TRBD2
TGTGCCAGCAGCCCACTAGCGGGAGCCTACAATGAGCAGTTCTTC
CASSPLAGAYNEQFF
>TRBJ2-7|TRBV7-8|few|.
TGTGCCAGCAGCTCATTGACTACGGACCGTGGCGAGCAGTACTTC
CASSSLTTDRGEQYF
>TRBJ1-1|TRBV10-2|.|.
TGCGCCAGCAGTGAGTCGAACGGGGGGGACACTGAAGCTTTCTTT
CASSESNGGDTEAFF
>TRBJ1-5|TRBV10-3|.|.
TGTGCCATCAGTGAGTCGACCCTCAGTTTTGGTCAGCCCCAGCATTTT
CAISESTLSFGQPQHF
>TRBJ1-2|TRBV3-1/TRBV3-2|.|.
TGTGCCAGCAGCCAAGAGGGTCCGTGGGGGGGAGATGGCTACACCTTC
CASSQEGPWGGDGYTF
>TRBJ2-5|TRBV18|.|.
TGTGCCAGCTCACGGGGGACGGAGGAGACCCAGTACTTC
CASSRGTEETQYF
>TRBJ1-1|TRBV18|.|.
TGTGCCAGCTCACCCCCGCAGGGTAGTATCGAAGCTTTCTTT
CASSPPQGSIEAFF
>TRBJ1-2|TRBV6-2/TRBV6-3|.|.
TGTGCCAGCAGTATCGACAACTATGGCTACACCTTC
CASSIDNYGYTF
>TRBJ1-6|TRBV5-4|.|TRBD1
TGTGCCAGCAGCCGGGACAGGGGAGGGTCACCCCTCCACTTT
CASSRDRGGSPLHF
>TRBJ1-3|TRBV4-1|.|.
TGCGCCAGCAGCCAAGGTCGCCAGGCTAGCTCTGGAAACACCATATATTTT
CASSQGRQASSGNTIYF
>TRBJ2-7|TRBV5-6|.|.
TGTGCCAGCAGCCCCAGAAGGAGCTCCTACGAGCAGTACTTC
CASSPRRSSYEQYF
>TRBJ1-2|TRBV6-1|.|.
TGTGCCAGCAGTGACCTCTACGGGGTGAGCTATGGCTACACCTTC
CASSDLYGVSYGYTF
>TRBJ1-4|TRBV6-2/TRBV6-3|.|.
TGTGCCAGCACCCCCAGGGCGCCCAGGGATGAAAAACTGTTTTTT
CASTPRAPRDEKLFF
>TRBJ1-5|TRBV7-9|.|.
TGTGCCAGCAGCTTAGGTCGGCTCCAAGGAGAGCCCCAGCATTTT
CASSLGRLQGEPQHF
>TRBJ2-3|TRBV5-1|.|TRBD1
TGCGCCAGCAGCCAAGGACAGGGACAATTCACAGATACGCAGTATTTT
CASSQGQGQFTDTQYF
>TRBJ2-1|TRBV29-1|.|.
TGCAGCGTCGGGGGTCAAAGCCAGTTCTTC
CSVGGQSQFF
>TRBJ2-3|TRBV27|.|.
TGTGCCAGCAGTTTTCGGGACTCAAACACAGATACGCAGTATTTT
CASSFRDSNTDTQYF
>TRBJ1-3|TRBV6-2/TRBV6-3|.|.
TGTGCCAGCAGTTACGGCATCGTGGGACGCTCTGGAAACACCATATATTTT
CASSYGIVGRSGNTIYF
>TRBJ2-1|TRBV24-1|few|.
TGTGCCACCAGTGCCGGGGGCTCCTACAATGAGCAGTTCTTC
CATSAGGSYNEQFF
>TRBJ2-7|TRBV5-5|.|.
TGTGCCAGCAACCCAGGGTTGGAGAGCGAGCAGTACTTC
CASNPGLESEQYF
>TRBJ2-3|TRBV18|.|.
TGTGCCAGCTCACTAACCCGGGGGGATACGCAGTATTTT
CASSLTRGDTQYF
>TRBJ1-1|TRBV19|.|.
TGTGCCAGTAGTATAGGTCAAGGGGAGCGAACTGAAGCTTTCTTT
CASSIGQGERTEAFF
>TRBJ1-6|TRBV30|.|.
TGTGCCTGGAGCCTCGGGACAAGAGCTTCACCCCTCCACTTT
CAWSLGTRASPLHF
>TRBJ2-2|TRBV15|.|.
TGTGCCACCAGCAGAGAGCCAGCGCAAATGAACACCGGGGAGCTGTTTTTT
CATSREPAQMNTGELFF
>TRBJ1-5|TRBV4-3|.|TRBD1
TGCGCCAGCAGCCCAGGACAGGGGAATCAGCCCCAGCATTTT
CASSPGQGNQPQHF
>TRBJ1-1|TRBV19|.|.
TGTGCCAGTAATAGACAGCCGAACACTGAAGCTTTCTTT
CASNRQPNTEAFF
>TRBJ2-1|TRBV4-3|.|TRBD1
TGCGCCAGCAGCCAAGGGACAGGGAACAATGAGCAGTTCTTC
CASSQGTGNNEQFF
>TRBJ1-5|TRBV28|few|.
TGTGCCAGCAGAACAGAGTATAGCAATCAGCCCCAGCATTTT
CASRTEYSNQPQHF
>TRBJ1-2|TRBV20-1|.|.
TGCAGTGCTAGTGTTCAGGGAGGAGGTGGCTACACCTTC
CSASVQGGGGYTF
>TRBJ2-1|TRBV7-3|.|.
TGTGCCAGCAGCTTAATGGTGGGAGCATCCTACAATGAGCAGTTCTTC
CASSLMVGASYNEQFF
>TRBJ2-5|TRBV20-1|.|.
TGCAGTGCTAGGCGAGAGACCCAGTACTTC
CSARRETQYF
>TRBJ2-5|TRBV27|.|TRBD2
TGTGCCAGCAGTCCCTTAACTAGCGGACTATACCAAGAGACCCAGTACTTC
CASSPLTSGLYQETQYF